This TCR beta chain was identified in a study of CD8+ T cells in alopecia areata. The sequencing template was cDNA reverse transcribed from extracted RNA. The table came from immunoSEQ multiplex PCR; TCRdb's copy has only in-frame clones and leaves some out. The data contain 150,000 to 200,000 clones, 45% to 60% of them singletons. Germline V gene sequence: CDR1 SEHNR, CDR2 FQNEAQ (reference sequence). V gave up 1 base and J gave up 4 bases, with 10 bases separating them. This CDR3 is built from 14 residues. The authors sorted CD4+ and CD8+ T cells from PBMCs. The sample taken for sequencing was CD4+ T cells sorted from blood. The chain recombines TRBV7-9 with TRBJ1-2; D gene unclear. The source is a human donor in good health. CDR3 loop: CASSLEAGRYGYTF. The CDR3 bases are TGTGCCAGCAGCTTAGAGGCAGGACGCTATGGCTACACCTTC.